Listed here are 3 T cell receptor beta chains from one sample, sequenced in a study of T cell responses to AZD1222 COVID-19 vaccine. TCRdb keeps only in-frame clones here, not all; method: immunoSEQ multiplex PCR. The sample holds 110,000 to 150,000 clones; about 89% are singletons and the top ten take about 4.4%. The specimen was peripheral blood, collected on day 0 of AZD1222 vaccination. The receptors were sampled from an adult in good health.

The gene calls are TRBV6-5 and TRBJ1-2, with D possibly being TRBD1 (6 bases). This CDR3 has 12 residues. The V gene's germline CDR1 is MNHEY and CDR2 SVGAGI. V lost 1 base, J lost 7 bases, and 7 bases lay in between. CDR3 DNA: TGTGCCAGCAGTTACTTGGGGGCTGGCTACACCTTC. Its translation is CASSYLGAGYTF.

The CDR3 sequence: CASISGGRGTDTQYF. In nucleotides, the CDR3 is TGTGCCAGCATAAGCGGCGGGAGGGGCACAGATACGCAGTATTTT. The chain is built from TRBV6-9 and TRBJ2-3, with 9 bases aligning to TRBD2. This CDR3 region has 15 residues. Germline V gives CDR1 MNHGY, CDR2 SVAAGI. V shed 7 bases, J shed 1 base, and the junction held 6 bases outside the gene matches.

As DNA, the CDR3 is TGTGCCAGCAGTTACCAGGGGTTAGGCGGCTATGGCTACACCTTC. Amino acids: CASSYQGLGGYGYTF. The V call is TRBV6-5, the J call TRBJ1-2; possibly TRBD1 for D (6 bases). Germline CDR1 is MNHEY and CDR2 is SVGAGI. The CDR3 consists of 15 residues. V lost 2 bases to trimming and J lost 4 bases, with 14 bases between them.